This T cell receptor (beta chain) comes out of a study of CD8 T cells in Susac syndrome. About the research overall: The sequenced Susac syndrome patients comprised five or six with active disease and about eight in remission. Notes on the study in general: Only a relatively small number of individuals were included in the TCR sequencing and HLA analysis. The number of Susac-specific public clones found was 15 to 20 in total CD8+ repertoires and a few in CD8+ TEMRA repertoires.

RNA amounts of about 0.5 to 1 ug underwent reverse transcription with random hexamers. TCRdb re-called the immunoSEQ multiplex PCR reads through MiXCR, storing one row per CDR3 protein. This table holds 75,000 to 95,000 distinct CDR3 sequences, 96% found once. The junction had 5 bases not matched to a gene; V was cut back by 0 bases and J by 5 bases. In germline, CDR1 is MNHEY, CDR2 SVGEGT. The CDR3 has 16 amino acids. This clonotype was detected once. Antigen specificity is unknown. This chain uses TRBV6-2 or TRBV6-3 with TRBJ2-4, with TRBD1 matching 9 bases. This sequence originates from a human donor with Susac syndrome. Material: CD8+ T cells from PBMCs. DNA of the CDR3: TGTGCCAGCAGTTACTCATACAGGGGGCCCGAAAACATTCAGTACTTC. Residues: CASSYSYRGPENIQYF.